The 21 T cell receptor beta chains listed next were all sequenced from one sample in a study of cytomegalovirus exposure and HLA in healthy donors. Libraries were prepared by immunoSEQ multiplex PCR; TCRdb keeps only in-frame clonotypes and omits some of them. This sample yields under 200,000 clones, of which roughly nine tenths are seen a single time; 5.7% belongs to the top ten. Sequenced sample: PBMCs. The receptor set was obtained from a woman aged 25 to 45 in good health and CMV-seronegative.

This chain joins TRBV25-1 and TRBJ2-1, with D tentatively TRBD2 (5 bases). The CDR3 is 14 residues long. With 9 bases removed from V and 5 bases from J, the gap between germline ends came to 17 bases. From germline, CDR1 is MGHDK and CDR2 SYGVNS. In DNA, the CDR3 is TGTGCCAGTTGTCCGGGATATGGGGACAATGAGCAGTTCTTC. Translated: CASCPGYGDNEQFF.

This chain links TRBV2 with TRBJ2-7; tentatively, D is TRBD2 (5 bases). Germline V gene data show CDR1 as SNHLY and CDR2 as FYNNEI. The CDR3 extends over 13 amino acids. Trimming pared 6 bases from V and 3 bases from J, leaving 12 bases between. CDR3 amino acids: CASSQTGNYEQYF. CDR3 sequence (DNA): TGTGCCAGCAGCCAAACCGGGAACTACGAGCAGTACTTC.

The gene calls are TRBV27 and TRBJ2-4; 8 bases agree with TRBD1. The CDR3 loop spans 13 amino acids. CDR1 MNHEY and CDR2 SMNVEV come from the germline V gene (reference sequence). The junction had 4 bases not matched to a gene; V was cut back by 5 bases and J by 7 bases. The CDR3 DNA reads TGTGCCAGCAGTGGAACAGGGGGGAACATTCAGTACTTC. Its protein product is CASSGTGGNIQYF.

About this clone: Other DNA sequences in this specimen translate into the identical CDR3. The chain's CDR3 is CSASGNYGYTF. The CDR3 DNA reads TGCAGTGCTAGCGGTAACTATGGCTACACCTTC. This chain joins TRBV20-1 and TRBJ1-2; the D is unclear. Germline V gives CDR1 DFQATT, CDR2 SNEGSKA (reference sequence). V dropped 3 bases and J dropped 1 base, with 3 bases sitting between them. This CDR3 has 11 amino acids.

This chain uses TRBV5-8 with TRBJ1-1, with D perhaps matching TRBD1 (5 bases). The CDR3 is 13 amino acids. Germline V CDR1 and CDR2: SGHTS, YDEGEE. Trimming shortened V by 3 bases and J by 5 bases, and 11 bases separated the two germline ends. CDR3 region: CASSSGPPTEAFF. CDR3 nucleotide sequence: TGTGCCAGCAGCTCGGGACCGCCTACTGAAGCTTTCTTT.

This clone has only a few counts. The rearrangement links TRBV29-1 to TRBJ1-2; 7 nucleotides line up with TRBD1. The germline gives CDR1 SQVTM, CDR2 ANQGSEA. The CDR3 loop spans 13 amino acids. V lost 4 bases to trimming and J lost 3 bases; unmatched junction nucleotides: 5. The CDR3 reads CSVGAGGYYGYTF. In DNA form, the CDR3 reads TGCAGCGTTGGAGCAGGGGGTTACTATGGCTACACCTTC.

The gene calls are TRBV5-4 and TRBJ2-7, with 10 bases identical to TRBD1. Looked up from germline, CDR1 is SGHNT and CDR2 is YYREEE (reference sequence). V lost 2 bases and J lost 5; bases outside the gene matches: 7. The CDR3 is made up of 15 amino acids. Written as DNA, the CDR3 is TGTGCCAGCAGCTTTACGGGACAGGGGATCAACGAGCAGTACTTC. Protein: CASSFTGQGINEQYF.

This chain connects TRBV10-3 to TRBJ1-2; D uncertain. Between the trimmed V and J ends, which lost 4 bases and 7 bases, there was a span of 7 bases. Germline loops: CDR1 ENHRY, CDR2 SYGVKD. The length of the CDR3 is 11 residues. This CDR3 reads CAISVDGGYTF. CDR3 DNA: TGTGCCATCAGTGTAGACGGTGGCTACACCTTC.

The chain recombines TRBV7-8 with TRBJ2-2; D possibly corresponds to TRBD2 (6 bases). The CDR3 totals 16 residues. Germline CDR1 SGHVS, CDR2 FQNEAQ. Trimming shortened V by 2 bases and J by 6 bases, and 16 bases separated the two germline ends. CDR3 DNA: TGTGCCAGCAGCTTATACCGGGAGCCGCGGGCCGGGGAGCTGTTTTTT. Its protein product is CASSLYREPRAGELFF. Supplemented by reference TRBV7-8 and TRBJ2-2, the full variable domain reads GAGVSQSPRYKVAKRGQDVALRCDPISGHVSLFWYQQALGQGPEFLTYFQNEAQLDKSGLPSDRFFAERPEGSVSTLKIQRTQQEDSAVYLCASSLYREPRAGELFFGEGSRLTVL.

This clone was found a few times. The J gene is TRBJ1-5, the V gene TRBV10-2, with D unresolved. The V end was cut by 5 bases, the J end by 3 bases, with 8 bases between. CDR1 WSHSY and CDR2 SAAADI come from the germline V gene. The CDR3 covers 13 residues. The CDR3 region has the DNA TGCGCCAGCAGTCAGGAGAACAATCAGCCCCAGCATTTT. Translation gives CASSQENNQPQHF.

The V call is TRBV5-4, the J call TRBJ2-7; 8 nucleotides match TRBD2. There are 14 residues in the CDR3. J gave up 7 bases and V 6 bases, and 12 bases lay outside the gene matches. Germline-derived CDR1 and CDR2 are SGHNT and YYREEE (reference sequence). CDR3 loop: CASNLGTRPREQYF. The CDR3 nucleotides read TGTGCCAGCAATCTAGGGACTAGGCCCCGAGAGCAGTACTTC.

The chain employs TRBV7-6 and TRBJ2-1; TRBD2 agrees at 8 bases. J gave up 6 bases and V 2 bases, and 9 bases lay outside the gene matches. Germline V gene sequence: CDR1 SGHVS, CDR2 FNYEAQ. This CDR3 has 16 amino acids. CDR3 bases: TGTGCCAGCAGCTTAAAAGCGGGAGTTAGGGCCAATGAGCAGTTCTTC. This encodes CASSLKAGVRANEQFF.

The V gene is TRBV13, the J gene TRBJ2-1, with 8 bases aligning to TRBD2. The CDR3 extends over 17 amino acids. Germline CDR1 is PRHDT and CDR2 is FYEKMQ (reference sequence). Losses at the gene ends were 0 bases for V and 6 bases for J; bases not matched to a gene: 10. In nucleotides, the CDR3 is TGTGCCAGCAGCTTAGGCCGACCGGGGGGGCATTTCAATGAGCAGTTCTTC. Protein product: CASSLGRPGGHFNEQFF.

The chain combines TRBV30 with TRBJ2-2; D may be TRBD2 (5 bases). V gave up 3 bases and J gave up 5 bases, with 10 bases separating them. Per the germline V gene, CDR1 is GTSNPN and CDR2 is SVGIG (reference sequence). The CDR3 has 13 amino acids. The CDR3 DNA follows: TGTGCCTGGAGGGGCGGGCAGACCGGGGAGCTGTTTTTT. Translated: CAWRGGQTGELFF.

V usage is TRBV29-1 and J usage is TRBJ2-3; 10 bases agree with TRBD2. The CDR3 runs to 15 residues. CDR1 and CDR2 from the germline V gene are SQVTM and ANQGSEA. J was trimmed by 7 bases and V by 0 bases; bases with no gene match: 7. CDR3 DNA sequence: TGCAGCGTTGAAGATAGGCTAGCGGGAGTAAATACGCAGTATTTT. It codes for CSVEDRLAGVNTQYF.

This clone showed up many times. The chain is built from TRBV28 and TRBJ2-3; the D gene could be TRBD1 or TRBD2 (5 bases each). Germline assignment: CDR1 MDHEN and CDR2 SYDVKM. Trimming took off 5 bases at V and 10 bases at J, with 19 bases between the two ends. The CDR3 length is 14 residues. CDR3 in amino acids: CASSPYLRRDPQYF. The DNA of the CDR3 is TGTGCCAGCAGTCCGTACTTGCGCCGGGACCCGCAGTATTTT.

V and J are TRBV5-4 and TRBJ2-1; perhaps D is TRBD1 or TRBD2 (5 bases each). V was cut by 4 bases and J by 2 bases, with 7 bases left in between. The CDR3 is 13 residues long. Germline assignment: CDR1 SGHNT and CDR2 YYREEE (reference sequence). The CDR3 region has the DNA TGTGCCAGCAGCCCGGGACCCTACAATGAGCAGTTCTTC. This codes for CASSPGPYNEQFF.

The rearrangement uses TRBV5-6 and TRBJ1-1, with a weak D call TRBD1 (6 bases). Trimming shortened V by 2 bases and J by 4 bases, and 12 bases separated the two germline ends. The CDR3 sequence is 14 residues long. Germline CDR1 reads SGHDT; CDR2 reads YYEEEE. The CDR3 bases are TGTGCCAGCAGCTTATGGGGAGGGGGCACTGAAGCTTTCTTT. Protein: CASSLWGGGTEAFF.

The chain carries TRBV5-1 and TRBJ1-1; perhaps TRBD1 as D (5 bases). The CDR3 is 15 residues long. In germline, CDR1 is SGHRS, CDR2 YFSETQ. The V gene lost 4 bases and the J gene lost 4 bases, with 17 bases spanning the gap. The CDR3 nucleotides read TGCGCCAGCAGCCGGGAGCCAGGGCGGGGCACTGAAGCTTTCTTT. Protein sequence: CASSREPGRGTEAFF.

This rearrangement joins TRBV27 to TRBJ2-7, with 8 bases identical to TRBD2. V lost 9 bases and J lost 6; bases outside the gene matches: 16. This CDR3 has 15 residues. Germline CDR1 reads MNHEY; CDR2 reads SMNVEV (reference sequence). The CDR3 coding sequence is TGTGCCAGTAGCCTGTCGCTACTTCGGGAGGGCGAGCAGTACTTC. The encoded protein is CASSLSLLREGEQYF.

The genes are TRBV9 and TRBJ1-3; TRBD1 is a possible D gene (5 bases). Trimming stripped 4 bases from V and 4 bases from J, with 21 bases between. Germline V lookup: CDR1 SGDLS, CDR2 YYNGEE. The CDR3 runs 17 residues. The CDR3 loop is CASSPSPIGAGGNTIYF. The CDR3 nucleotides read TGTGCCAGCAGCCCCTCGCCAATTGGGGCGGGAGGAAACACCATATATTTT.